These 14 T cell receptor beta chains were sequenced from one sample in a study of blood T cell repertoires in COVID-19. The data were produced by immunoSEQ multiplex PCR, yet TCRdb's version contains in-frame clones alone and is incomplete. The repertoire includes roughly 170,000 clones, 84% of them detected once, and around 6.8% sits in the top ten. The sequencing input was peripheral blood. The receptors were gathered from a human donor in a cohort sampled during active COVID-19.

This chain connects TRBV7-9 to TRBJ1-2; 12 bases fit TRBD1. Trimming took 5 bases from V and 7 from J; bases not matched to a gene: 20. Germline V gene data show CDR1 as SEHNR and CDR2 as FQNEAQ (reference sequence). The CDR3 runs to 19 residues. The CDR3 nucleotides are TGTGCCAGCAGCCCACAAATAGGGGGGACAGGGGGCGCGGACGGTGGCTACACCTTC. Translated: CASSPQIGGTGGADGGYTF. Full variable domain (rest looked up from reference TRBV7-9 and TRBJ1-2): DTGVSQNPRHKITKRGQNVTFRCDPISEHNRLYWYRQTLGQGPEFLTYFQNEAQLEKSRLLSDRFSAERPKGSFSTLEIQRTEQGDSAMYLCASSPQIGGTGGADGGYTFGSGTRLTVV.

The chain couples TRBV5-1 to TRBJ1-2; 7 bases agree with TRBD1. With V trimmed by 0 bases and J by 2 bases, 10 bases remained unmatched. Germline V CDR1 and CDR2: SGHRS, YFSETQ. The CDR3 length is 17 residues. The CDR3 nucleotides read TGCGCCAGCAGCTTGGGAGGGACAGCCGACGTAAACTATGGCTACACCTTC. Translating gives CASSLGGTADVNYGYTF.

The chain employs TRBV29-1 and TRBJ2-7, with 11 positions matching TRBD2. CDR1 and CDR2 from the germline V gene are SQVTM and ANQGSEA. The V and J ends lost 3 bases and 4 bases, in that order; junction bases with no gene match: 8. The CDR3 has 15 residues. The CDR3 region has the DNA TGCAGCGTTGAGCTTCGACTAGCGGGACCATACGAGCAGTACTTC. It is translated as CSVELRLAGPYEQYF.

This chain links TRBV6-6 with TRBJ1-6, with D uncertain. This CDR3 has 13 amino acids. Germline V lookup: CDR1 MNHNY, CDR2 SVGAGI (reference sequence). V was cut by 3 bases and J by 7 bases, with 7 bases left in between. In nucleotides, the CDR3 is TGTGCCAGCAGTTATGCGGAGAATTCACCCCTCCACTTT. Amino acid sequence: CASSYAENSPLHF.

The rearrangement joins TRBV11-2 to TRBJ2-5, with 11 bases lining up with TRBD2. CDR3 size: 16 residues. The V gene's germline CDR1 is SGHAT and CDR2 FQNNGV. The junction had 9 bases not matched to a gene; V was cut back by 4 bases and J by 5 bases. CDR3 sequence (DNA): TGTGCCAGCAGCTCCCAACTAGCGGGGGTAGGGGAGACCCAGTACTTC. It translates to CASSSQLAGVGETQYF.

The chain links TRBV19 to TRBJ2-7; 10 bases match TRBD1. Trimming cost V 3 bases and J 4 bases; bases outside gene matches: 6. Germline V gives CDR1 LNHDA, CDR2 SQIVND (reference sequence). This CDR3 spans 15 amino acids. The CDR3 nucleotides read TGTGCCAGTAGTATTTCCGACAGGGGGCTATACGAGCAGTACTTC. Translation: CASSISDRGLYEQYF.

Worth noting for this clone: This sample includes further DNA sequences coding for the same CDR3. This chain connects TRBV19 to TRBJ2-5; D might be TRBD1 (5 bases). Germline V gene sequence: CDR1 LNHDA, CDR2 SQIVND (reference sequence). The V and J ends lost 3 bases and 5 bases respectively, with 10 bases between them. The CDR3 has 13 residues. CDR3 loop: CASSIFRGETQYF. As DNA, the CDR3 is TGTGCCAGTAGTATCTTTAGGGGCGAGACCCAGTACTTC. Looking up the rest from reference TRBV19 and TRBJ2-5 gives the full variable domain: DGGITQSPKYLFRKEGQNVTLSCEQNLNHDAMYWYRQDPGQGLRLIYYSQIVNDFQKGDIAEGYSVSREKKESFPLTVTSAQKNPTAFYLCASSIFRGETQYFGPGTRLLVL.

The chain is built from TRBV30 and TRBJ2-6; 8 nucleotides align to TRBD1. Germline V gene data show CDR1 as GTSNPN and CDR2 as SVGIG (reference sequence). V was clipped by 5 bases and J by 1 base; unmatched bases: 10. The CDR3 spans 17 residues. The DNA for the CDR3 is TGTGCCTGGGGGGCAGGGGGCGGTTCTTCTGGGGCCAACGTCCTGACTTTC. As protein: CAWGAGGGSSGANVLTF.

This chain joins TRBV5-8 and TRBJ1-2; TRBD1 aligns across 8 bases. Germline CDR1 SGHTS, CDR2 YDEGEE. V shed 3 bases, J shed 3 bases, and the junction held 1 base outside the gene matches. This CDR3 comprises 13 residues. CDR3 sequence (DNA): TGTGCCAGCAGCTCGACAGGGGACTATGGCTACACCTTC. Translated: CASSSTGDYGYTF.

This clone was picked up one time. The chain combines TRBV2 with TRBJ2-7; 9 bases agree with TRBD1. CDR1 and CDR2 from the germline V gene are SNHLY and FYNNEI. With V trimmed by 5 bases and J by 3 bases, 2 bases remained unmatched. This CDR3 has 13 residues. CDR3 region: CASSTGGYYEQYF. DNA of the CDR3: TGTGCCAGCAGTACAGGGGGCTACTACGAGCAGTACTTC. The whole variable domain, remainder taken from reference TRBV2 and TRBJ2-7, is EPEVTQTPSHQVTQMGQEVILRCVPISNHLYFYWYRQILGQKVEFLVSFYNNEISEKSEIFDDQFSVERPDGSNFTLKIRSTKLEDSAMYFCASSTGGYYEQYFGPGTRLTVT.

The chain uses TRBV15 and TRBJ1-2; tentatively, D is TRBD1 (5 bases). The V and J ends lost 1 base and 4 bases respectively, with 22 bases between them. CDR1 is LNHNV and CDR2 is YYDKDF in the germline V gene (reference sequence). The CDR3 contains 18 residues. The CDR3 DNA sequence: TGTGCCACCAGCAGAGGGCCCTCAGGGCCTAGTCAGGCCTATGGCTACACCTTC. Translating it yields CATSRGPSGPSQAYGYTF.

The J gene is TRBJ1-2, the V gene TRBV6-5, with TRBD1 identical over 9 bases. The CDR3 extends over 13 amino acids. After removal of 5 bases from V and 7 bases from J, the junction contained 5 bases not matched to a gene. The germline CDR1 and CDR2 sequences are MNHEY and SVGAGI. The CDR3 reads CASSPGTGSGYTF. The CDR3 coding sequence is TGTGCCAGCAGTCCCGGGACAGGGTCTGGCTACACCTTC.

The chain joins TRBV9 to TRBJ2-2; maybe TRBD2 (6 bases). V was clipped by 6 bases and J by 7 bases, with 19 bases between them. CDR1 SGDLS and CDR2 YYNGEE come from the germline V gene. There are 15 residues in the CDR3. CDR3 amino acids: CASTLSGDGNGELFF. CDR3 DNA sequence: TGTGCCAGCACTTTATCGGGGGATGGTAACGGGGAGCTGTTTTTT.

The gene calls are TRBV6-2 or TRBV6-3 and TRBJ1-5; 10 bases match TRBD1. The CDR3 length is 15 residues. The V and J ends lost 6 bases and 4 bases, in that order; junction bases with no gene match: 6. Germline-derived CDR1 and CDR2 are MNHEY and SVGEGT. In nucleotides, the CDR3 is TGTGCCAGCAGCCGGCGACAGGGGGCAAATCAGCCCCAGCATTTT. Translating it yields CASSRRQGANQPQHF.